The rows below give T cell receptor beta chains drawn from one sample of a study of blood T cell repertoires in COVID-19. Repertoires were generated with immunoSEQ multiplex PCR, while TCRdb's copy carries only in-frame clones and drops some. The sample yields about 150,000 clones, approximately 88% seen once. The specimen was PBMCs or T cells enriched from blood (not recorded which). The receptors here all came from a woman in her forties or fifties who had recovered from COVID-19. Both conserved end residues are part of each CDR3. D genes are given only for firm matches. Not every row has a clone size; where given, it reads once, few, many or a size class.

CDR3aa: CATSGPGVQPQHF; CDR3nt: TGTGCCACCAGTGGGCCAGGGGTTCAGCCCCAGCATTTT; j_gene: TRBJ1-5; v_gene: TRBV24-1; d_gene: NA; abundance: NA
CDR3aa: CASSDRAGERGTQYF; CDR3nt: TGTGCCAGCAGTGACCGGGCAGGGGAACGAGGTACGCAGTATTTT; j_gene: TRBJ2-3; v_gene: TRBV6-4; d_gene: NA; abundance: once
CDR3aa: CASSSGTGKETQYF; CDR3nt: TGTGCCAGCTCCTCGGGGACAGGGAAAGAGACCCAGTACTTC; j_gene: TRBJ2-5; v_gene: TRBV18; d_gene: TRBD1; abundance: NA
CDR3aa: CASSEDPQGIGNTIYF; CDR3nt: TGTGCCAGCAGCGAAGATCCACAGGGAATTGGAAACACCATATATTTT; j_gene: TRBJ1-3; v_gene: TRBV5-4; d_gene: NA; abundance: NA
CDR3aa: CASSTGWAGYTF; CDR3nt: TGTGCCAGCAGTACAGGGTGGGCCGGCTACACCTTC; j_gene: TRBJ1-2; v_gene: TRBV27; d_gene: NA; abundance: NA
CDR3aa: CASSSSGLAETGELFF; CDR3nt: TGTGCCAGCAGTTCCTCGGGACTAGCGGAAACCGGGGAGCTGTTTTTT; j_gene: TRBJ2-2; v_gene: TRBV27; d_gene: TRBD2; abundance: NA
CDR3aa: CASNSQYSNQPQHF; CDR3nt: TGTGCCAGTAACTCACAGTATAGCAATCAGCCCCAGCATTTT; j_gene: TRBJ1-5; v_gene: TRBV19; d_gene: NA; abundance: NA
CDR3aa: CASSLSPRGNSPLHF; CDR3nt: TGTGCCAGCAGCTTATCCCCAAGGGGGAATTCACCCCTCCACTTT; j_gene: TRBJ1-6; v_gene: TRBV7-2; d_gene: NA; abundance: NA
CDR3aa: CASSFAPPDRVDSEQYF; CDR3nt: TGTGCCAGCAGCTTTGCCCCTCCGGACAGGGTTGACTCCGAGCAGTACTTC; j_gene: TRBJ2-7; v_gene: TRBV7-8; d_gene: TRBD1; abundance: few
CDR3aa: CASSLGGTGGNTIYF; CDR3nt: TGTGCCAGCAGCTTAGGAGGGACAGGGGGTAACACCATATATTTT; j_gene: TRBJ1-3; v_gene: TRBV7-2; d_gene: TRBD1; abundance: NA
CDR3aa: CSVIKGGIKNTGELFF; CDR3nt: TGCAGCGTTATAAAAGGCGGCATTAAGAACACCGGGGAGCTGTTTTTT; j_gene: TRBJ2-2; v_gene: TRBV29-1; d_gene: NA; abundance: NA
CDR3aa: CASSPTEGRTEAFF; CDR3nt: TGTGCCAGCAGCCCTACGGAAGGGAGAACTGAAGCTTTCTTT; j_gene: TRBJ1-1; v_gene: TRBV7-3; d_gene: NA; abundance: NA
CDR3aa: CASTTGGGRRETQYF; CDR3nt: TGTGCCAGCACCACTGGCGGGGGACGACGAGAGACCCAGTACTTC; j_gene: TRBJ2-5; v_gene: TRBV9; d_gene: TRBD2; abundance: NA
CDR3aa: CASRGDYSNQPQHF; CDR3nt: TGTGCCAGTAGGGGAGATTATAGCAATCAGCCCCAGCATTTT; j_gene: TRBJ1-5; v_gene: TRBV19; d_gene: NA; abundance: NA
CDR3aa: CASSYSKSLQQYF; CDR3nt: TGTGCCAGCAGTTACTCGAAGTCCCTACAGCAGTACTTC; j_gene: TRBJ2-7; v_gene: TRBV6-5; d_gene: NA; abundance: NA
CDR3aa: CAGRENSGNTIYF; CDR3nt: TGTGCCGGTCGAGAAAACTCTGGAAACACCATATATTTT; j_gene: TRBJ1-3; v_gene: TRBV2; d_gene: NA; abundance: NA
CDR3aa: CASSVEGAGNTEAFF; CDR3nt: TGTGCCAGCAGCGTAGAGGGGGCCGGAAACACTGAAGCTTTCTTT; j_gene: TRBJ1-1; v_gene: TRBV9; d_gene: TRBD1; abundance: NA
CDR3aa: CASGSATGRGANQPQHF; CDR3nt: TGTGCTAGTGGTTCCGCCACGGGGAGGGGGGCTAATCAGCCCCAGCATTTT; j_gene: TRBJ1-5; v_gene: TRBV12-5; d_gene: NA; abundance: once
CDR3aa: CASSQDSGGSYNEQFF; CDR3nt: TGCGCCAGCAGCCAAGACAGCGGGGGGTCATACAATGAGCAGTTCTTC; j_gene: TRBJ2-1; v_gene: TRBV4-3; d_gene: TRBD2; abundance: NA
CDR3aa: CASSPTASPEQYF; CDR3nt: TGTGCCAGCTCACCGACGGCTAGCCCGGAGCAGTACTTC; j_gene: TRBJ2-7; v_gene: TRBV18; d_gene: NA; abundance: NA
CDR3aa: CATSDPDRDTQYF; CDR3nt: TGTGCCACCAGTGACCCTGACAGGGATACGCAGTATTTT; j_gene: TRBJ2-3; v_gene: TRBV24-1; d_gene: NA; abundance: NA
CDR3aa: CASSLEVGGGANTQYF; CDR3nt: TGTGCCAGCAGCTTGGAGGTTGGCGGGGGGGCAAATACGCAGTATTTT; j_gene: TRBJ2-3; v_gene: TRBV5-4; d_gene: TRBD2; abundance: NA
CDR3aa: CASSPGRQGGQPQHF; CDR3nt: TGTGCCAGCAGCCCCGGCCGACAGGGTGGTCAGCCCCAGCATTTT; j_gene: TRBJ1-5; v_gene: TRBV7-2; d_gene: TRBD1; abundance: NA
CDR3aa: CASRQERGVPYEQYF; CDR3nt: TGTGCCAGCAGGCAAGAGCGGGGGGTTCCCTACGAGCAGTACTTC; j_gene: TRBJ2-7; v_gene: TRBV2; d_gene: TRBD2; abundance: NA
CDR3aa: CATSAPAGSGGEGEQFF; CDR3nt: TGTGCCACCAGTGCCCCCGCAGGTAGCGGGGGTGAGGGTGAGCAGTTCTTC; j_gene: TRBJ2-1; v_gene: TRBV24-1; d_gene: TRBD2; abundance: NA
CDR3aa: CASSIVGQGAETQYF; CDR3nt: TGTGCCAGTAGTATAGTTGGGCAGGGCGCAGAGACCCAGTACTTC; j_gene: TRBJ2-5; v_gene: TRBV19; d_gene: NA; abundance: NA
CDR3aa: CASSPGTNSYEQYF; CDR3nt: TGTGCCAGCAGCCCCGGGACAAACTCCTACGAGCAGTACTTC; j_gene: TRBJ2-7; v_gene: TRBV7-9; d_gene: NA; abundance: NA